The 31 T cell receptor beta chains below come from one sample, sequenced in a study of Graves' ophthalmopathy and Graves' hyperthyroidism. CDR3 regions of TCR beta were amplified from RNA transcripts. Second-round multiplex PCR followed a first-round RT-PCR using HTBI primers. Via MiXCR, TCRdb re-called the multiplex PCR reads, giving one row per CDR3 protein. The sample yields 40,000 to 50,000 distinct CDR3 sequences, about 50% seen once. The sample consisted of peripheral blood. These receptors were collected from an adult man with Graves' ophthalmopathy.

The chain carries TRBV20-1 and TRBJ2-1; 12 nucleotides match TRBD2. Germline V lookup: CDR1 DFQATT, CDR2 SNEGSKA (reference sequence). This CDR3 is built from 17 residues. V shed 4 bases and J 7 bases; nucleotides not matched to a gene: 14. The CDR3 loop is CSATWTSGAELGNEQFF. CDR3 in DNA: TGCAGTGCTACCTGGACTAGCGGGGCGGAGCTTGGGAATGAGCAGTTCTTC.

Concerning this clonotype itself: A read error may account for a junction end that differs from germline. The chain has TRBV7-7 and TRBJ2-7; TRBD2 matches 11 bases. The germline gives CDR1 SSHAT, CDR2 FNYEAQ (reference sequence). CDR3 size: 15 residues. CDR3 bases: TGTGCTAGCAGCTTTACGACTAGCGGGAAGAACGAGCAGTACTTC. It yields the protein CASSFTTSGKNEQYF.

The CDR3 DNA reads as TGCGCCAGCAGCACCAATCAGGGGACCTACGAAAAACTGTTTTTT. It translates to CASSTNQGTYEKLFF. The V and J genes are TRBV5-1 and TRBJ1-4, with a weak D call TRBD1 (6 bases). CDR1 and CDR2 (germline): SGHRS, YFSETQ. V was cut by 4 bases and J by 8 bases, with 18 bases left in between. The CDR3 covers 15 residues.

This clonotype showed up just a few times. CDR3 region: CASRSGTSSYNEQYF. For the CDR3, the DNA is TGTGCCAGCAGATCCGGGACTAGCTCCTACAATGAGCAGTATTTT. The chain recombines TRBV7-3 with TRBJ2-3; 9 nucleotides agree with TRBD2. Germline loops: CDR1 SGHTA, CDR2 FQGTGA. Trimming removed 6 bases from V and 11 bases from J; junction bases left unmatched: 15. The CDR3 runs 15 residues. Together with reference TRBV7-3 and TRBJ2-3, the CDR3 gives the full variable domain: GAGVSQTPSNKVTEKGKYVELRCDPISGHTALYWYRQSLGQGPEFLIYFQGTGAADDSGLPNDRFFAVRPEGSVSTLKIQRTERGDSAVYLCASRSGTSSYNEQYFGPGTRLTVL.

The count of this clonotype is one. The chain has TRBV4-1 and TRBJ1-6; D unclear. Germline V gives CDR1 MGHRA, CDR2 YSYEKL. V was clipped by 1 base and J by 7 bases, with 8 bases between them. CDR3 size: 14 residues. In DNA, the CDR3 is TGCGCCAGCAGCCAAGTAGACCTGAATTCACCCCTCCACTTT. It translates to CASSQVDLNSPLHF.

This clonotype was seen repeatedly, ten times or more. The V and J genes are TRBV5-1 and TRBJ1-1; D ambiguous. CDR3 length equals 13 residues. V was cut by 4 bases and J by 1 base, with 8 bases left in between. Germline-derived CDR1 and CDR2 are SGHRS and YFSETQ. The CDR3 DNA is TGCGCCAGCAGCCAACCAGGGAACACTGAAGCTTTCTTT. Protein: CASSQPGNTEAFF.

This clonotype occurred many times. The CDR3 protein is CASSKGQAYNEQFF. The CDR3 DNA is TGTGCCAGTAGCAAAGGACAGGCCTACAATGAGCAGTTCTTC. The chain recombines TRBV19 with TRBJ2-1; TRBD1 agrees at 7 bases. The germline gives CDR1 LNHDA, CDR2 SQIVND (reference sequence). V trimming: 6 bases; J trimming: 2 bases; junction bases outside the gene matches: 4. This CDR3 comprises 14 residues.

J is TRBJ1-1 and V is TRBV28, with 8 bases lining up with TRBD1. This CDR3 comprises 17 residues. Per germline, CDR1 MDHEN and CDR2 SYDVKM. J gave up 7 bases and V 1 base, and 14 bases lay outside the gene matches. CDR3 residues: CASSLFPQDRAYVEAFF. The CDR3 region has the DNA TGTGCCAGCAGTTTATTCCCTCAGGACAGGGCTTACGTTGAAGCTTTCTTT. The variable domain in full, completed from reference TRBV28 and TRBJ1-1, reads DVKVTQSSRYLVKRTGEKVFLECVQDMDHENMFWYRQDPGLGLRLIYFSYDVKMKEKGDIPEGYSVSREKKERFSLILESASTNQTSMYLCASSLFPQDRAYVEAFFGQGTRLTVV.

In the case of this clonotype: Without the conserved terminal phenylalanine or tryptophan, this CDR3 likely stems from a read error. The DNA is omitted, as the CDR3 cannot be located on it reliably, and the CDR3 follows TCRdb's listing. The chain uses TRBV15 and TRBJ2-2; the table's D call TRBD2 went unverified against the DNA. The CDR3 totals 17 residues, both ends included. The V gene's germline CDR1 is LNHNV and CDR2 YYDKDF (reference sequence). The CDR3 region is CATSRLRGARNTGEPFL.

This clonotype occurred many times. The chain combines TRBV4-1 with TRBJ2-3; D is unresolved. The V and J ends lost 0 bases and 0 bases respectively, with 13 bases between them. Germline lookup yields CDR1 MGHRA and CDR2 YSYEKL. This CDR3 has 17 amino acids. CDR3 nucleotides: TGCGCCAGCAGCCAAGATACTGAGCGCCCAAGCACAGATACGCAGTATTTT. Encoded protein: CASSQDTERPSTDTQYF.

Regarding this clonotype: A read error may account for a junction end that differs from germline. This chain uses TRBV9 with TRBJ2-3; perhaps TRBD1 as D (5 bases). CDR3 length: 18 amino acids. CDR1 is SGDLS, CDR2 YYNGEE, per germline. For the CDR3, the DNA is TGCGCCAGCAGCCCACGCTACAGAGGACAATTAGTCGCAGATACGCAGTATTTT. This gives the protein CASSPRYRGQLVADTQYF.

This clonotype showed up many times. The V and J genes are TRBV20-1 and TRBJ2-5; 10 nucleotides line up with TRBD2. J was trimmed by 2 bases and V by 5 bases; bases with no gene match: 17. This CDR3 contains 18 residues. Germline V gene data show CDR1 as DFQATT and CDR2 as SNEGSKA (reference sequence). This chain's CDR3 is CSALSPVLAGQLQETQYF. The CDR3 coding sequence is TGCAGTGCTCTTTCCCCGGTACTAGCGGGGCAACTACAAGAGACCCAGTACTTC.

The V gene is TRBV2, the J gene TRBJ2-3; the D is unclear. This CDR3 comprises 13 residues. Trimming stripped 7 bases from V and 1 base from J, with 9 bases between. Germline V gives CDR1 SNHLY, CDR2 FYNNEI. CDR3 in amino acids: CASTRSGTDTQYF. The CDR3 DNA sequence: TGTGCCAGCACCCGATCGGGCACAGATACGCAGTATTTT.

This chain connects TRBV24-1 to TRBJ2-5, with 7 bases lining up with TRBD1. The CDR3 consists of 14 residues. V was clipped by 4 bases and J by 2 bases; unmatched bases: 3. Germline V gene sequence: CDR1 KGHDR, CDR2 SFDVKD. CDR3 sequence reads: CATSDRDRQETQYF. The CDR3 nucleotides read TGTGCCACCAGTGACCGGGACAGACAAGAGACCCAGTACTTC.

The rearrangement links TRBV15 to TRBJ2-7, with 8 bases aligning to TRBD1. CDR3 size: 13 residues. V trimming: 6 bases; J trimming: 2 bases; junction bases outside the gene matches: 3. Germline loops: CDR1 LNHNV, CDR2 YYDKDF (reference sequence). CDR3 sequence reads: CATRDRAPYEQYF. The CDR3 DNA is TGTGCCACCAGGGACAGGGCCCCCTACGAGCAGTACTTC.

The chain joins TRBV11-2 to TRBJ1-6; the match to TRBD1 covers 8 bases. Germline CDR1 is SGHAT and CDR2 is FQNNGV. The CDR3 is made up of 13 amino acids. Trimming cost V 5 bases and J 7 bases; bases outside gene matches: 1. This chain's CDR3 is CASSDRGNSPLHF. Written as DNA, the CDR3 is TGTGCCAGCAGCGACAGGGGAAATTCACCCCTCCACTTT.

The CDR3 region has the DNA TGCGCCAGCAGAAGACAGGGGGCGCGGTATGAAAAACTGTTTTTT. Protein sequence: CASRRQGARYEKLFF. The V call is TRBV5-1, the J call TRBJ1-4; 10 bases line up with TRBD1. J gave up 6 bases and V 5 bases, and 7 bases lay outside the gene matches. The CDR3 contains 15 residues. Germline-derived CDR1 and CDR2 are SGHRS and YFSETQ.

Only a few counts were recorded for this clonotype. This chain connects TRBV12-2 to TRBJ1-5; TRBD1 is the table's D call and was not checked against the DNA. TRBV12-2 corresponds to a pseudogene. CDR3 size: 18 residues. CDR3 nucleotide sequence: TGTGCAAGTCGCTTAGACTTATGGGGGGGGGATAGCAATCAGCCCCAGCATTTT. This translates into CASRLDLWGGDSNQPQHF.

As concerns this clonotype: Being one base from a much bigger clone, this may be a read error. The rearrangement uses TRBV6-5 and TRBJ2-7, with 10 bases fitting TRBD1. The V gene end was trimmed by 4 bases and the J gene end by 6 bases; junction bases not matched to a gene: 12. Per germline, CDR1 MNHEY and CDR2 SVGAGI. The CDR3 length is 16 residues. The CDR3 loop is CASSSTRGGQGREQYF. DNA for the CDR3: TGTGCCAGCAGTTCCACTAGAGGGGGACAGGGGCGCGAGCAGTACTTC.

This clonotype was observed many times. One base away lies a much larger clone, so this may be a sequencing read error. Since no conserved phenylalanine or tryptophan closes the CDR3, a read error is the likely cause. The chain joins TRBV10-3 to TRBJ1-1; D unclear. This CDR3 is built from 15 residues. Trimming removed 0 bases from V and 6 bases from J, with 14 bases in between. The germline V gene encodes CDR1 ENHRY and CDR2 SYGVKD. In DNA, the CDR3 is TGTGCCATCAGTGAGTCCGGAGGGCATCGATCTGAAGCTTTCTCT. This sequence encodes CAISESGGHRSEAFS.

The chain has TRBV15 and TRBJ2-5; 12 bases map to TRBD2. Unmatched junction bases numbered 11, after V lost 3 bases and J lost 3 bases. CDR1 and CDR2 from the germline V gene are LNHNV and YYDKDF (reference sequence). CDR3 length: 18 amino acids. The CDR3 sequence: CATSSPGLAGGTKETQYF. CDR3 bases: TGTGCCACCAGCAGTCCGGGGCTAGCGGGGGGGACGAAAGAGACCCAGTACTTC. The variable domain in full, completed from reference TRBV15 and TRBJ2-5, reads DAMVIQNPRYQVTQFGKPVTLSCSQTLNHNVMYWYQQKSSQAPKLLFHYYDKDFNNEADTPDNFQSRRPNTSFCFLDIRSPGLGDTAMYLCATSSPGLAGGTKETQYFGPGTRLLVL.

This clonotype is categorized as medium-sized. The gene calls are TRBV10-3 and TRBJ2-1; no definite D call. The CDR3 runs to 15 residues. Germline V CDR1 and CDR2: ENHRY, SYGVKD. The V end lost 6 bases, the J end lost 0 bases, and 12 bases lay between the germline ends. DNA of the CDR3: TGTGCCATCAGCCCTGAGACCAGCTCCTACAATGAGCAGTTCTTC. Protein product: CAISPETSSYNEQFF.

The V and J genes are TRBV5-1 and TRBJ2-5; weak D call: TRBD1 (6 bases). This CDR3 spans 17 amino acids. In germline, CDR1 is SGHRS, CDR2 YFSETQ. V was clipped by 0 bases and J by 8 bases, with 23 bases between them. The CDR3 sequence is CASSLAKGVTGADTQYF. The CDR3 DNA reads TGCGCCAGCAGCTTGGCCAAGGGGGTCACGGGCGCCGACACCCAGTACTTC.

This clonotype was observed at least ten times. V usage is TRBV20-1 and J usage is TRBJ2-5, with 9 bases that match TRBD1. Germline CDR1 DFQATT, CDR2 SNEGSKA (reference sequence). This CDR3 spans 14 amino acids. J was trimmed by 7 bases and V by 0 bases; bases with no gene match: 6. CDR3 protein: CSAREDRGVGTQYF. For the CDR3, the DNA is TGCAGTGCTAGAGAGGACAGGGGAGTAGGGACCCAGTACTTC.

The count of this clonotype is one. No conserved phenylalanine or tryptophan is present at the end of the CDR3, so a read error is the likely explanation. The chain combines TRBV5-1 with TRBJ2-7, with D perhaps TRBD2 (5 bases). V was shortened by 2 bases and J by 2 bases, with 14 bases between the two germline ends. The length of the CDR3 is 15 residues. The germline gives CDR1 SGHRS, CDR2 YFSETQ. DNA of the CDR3: TGCGCCAGCAGCTTAGGGTCTGGGAGCGCCTACGAGCAGTACTCC. It yields the protein CASSLGSGSAYEQYS.

This chain connects TRBV2 to TRBJ2-2, with a weak D call TRBD2 (7 bases). The CDR3 has 13 amino acids. Trimming cost V 6 bases and J 8 bases, with 13 bases left between them. Germline V gives CDR1 SNHLY, CDR2 FYNNEI. CDR3 coding DNA: TGTGCCAGCAGGAGGGGGGGGCTGGGGGAGCTGTTTTTT. It specifies CASRRGGLGELFF.

This clonotype has ten or more counts. V usage is TRBV11-2 and J usage is TRBJ2-5; 8 bases fit TRBD2. The J call may be mistaken, given a closer DNA end match to TRBJ2-3. The CDR3 runs 14 residues. Per the germline V gene, CDR1 is SGHAT and CDR2 is FQNNGV. The CDR3 DNA reads TGTGCCAGCAGCCGGGGGGGGGTCACAGATACGCAGTATTTT. Amino acid sequence: CASSRGGVTDTQYF.

This clonotype was detected a few times. CDR3 residues: CASSLVSNGLEFF. The CDR3 region has the DNA TGTGCCAGCAGCTTAGTGAGCAATGGTTTAGAGTTCTTC. The chain recombines TRBV7-2 with TRBJ2-1; no clear D. Germline CDR1 SGHTA, CDR2 FQGNSA. This CDR3 spans 13 amino acids. The V gene lost 1 base and the J gene lost 14 bases, with 15 bases spanning the gap.

The CDR3 DNA follows: TGCAGTGCTAGAGGAGCGTGGAACACTGAAGCTTTCTTT. This codes for CSARGAWNTEAFF. The chain uses TRBV20-1 and TRBJ1-1; D is unclear. The CDR3 contains 13 residues. V gave up 1 base and J gave up 1 base, with 7 bases separating them. Germline-derived CDR1 and CDR2 are DFQATT and SNEGSKA (reference sequence).

J is TRBJ2-7 and V is TRBV19, with TRBD1 matching 9 bases. This CDR3 comprises 16 residues. With V trimmed by 3 bases and J by 0 bases, 6 bases remained unmatched. Germline values: CDR1 LNHDA, CDR2 SQIVND (reference sequence). The CDR3 loop reads CASSIEGTGSSYEQYF. In DNA, the CDR3 is TGTGCCAGTAGTATTGAAGGGACAGGGAGCTCCTACGAGCAGTACTTC. The full variable domain, in which reference TRBV19 and TRBJ2-7 provide the parts outside the CDR3, is DGGITQSPKYLFRKEGQNVTLSCEQNLNHDAMYWYRQDPGQGLRLIYYSQIVNDFQKGDIAEGYSVSREKKESFPLTVTSAQKNPTAFYLCASSIEGTGSSYEQYFGPGTRLTVT.

In this sample, this clonotype turned up a few times. The CDR3 nucleotides read TGTGCCAGCAGCTTAATGACAGGGGGCGGGGATACGCAGTATTTT. Encoded protein: CASSLMTGGGDTQYF. The V gene is TRBV7-3, the J gene TRBJ2-3; 10 positions match TRBD1. V was clipped by 1 base and J by 6 bases; unmatched bases: 4. The V gene's germline CDR1 is SGHTA and CDR2 FQGTGA. CDR3 length equals 15 residues.